These 25 T cell receptor beta chains originate from one sample sequenced in a study of blood T cell repertoires in COVID-19. The data were produced by immunoSEQ multiplex PCR, yet TCRdb's version contains in-frame clones alone and is incomplete. The sample has over 100,000 clones, around 80% seen once. Source material: peripheral blood. Receptors originate from a woman of 80 years or more with active or convalescent COVID-19.

This rearrangement joins TRBV27 to TRBJ2-3; the match to TRBD2 covers 8 bases. V shed 5 bases, J shed 8 bases, and the junction held 0 bases outside the gene matches. The germline V gene has CDR1 MNHEY and CDR2 SMNVEV (reference sequence). The CDR3 contains 11 residues. DNA of the CDR3: TGTGCCAGCAGTCGGGGGGGTACGCAGTATTTT. It is translated as CASSRGGTQYF.

This chain links TRBV7-9 with TRBJ2-1; TRBD2 matches at 8 bases. Unmatched junction bases numbered 3, after V lost 2 bases and J lost 6 bases. CDR1 and CDR2 (germline): SEHNR, FQNEAQ (reference sequence). This CDR3 is built from 14 residues. For the CDR3, the DNA is TGTGCCAGCAGCTTAAGGACTAGCATCAATGAGCAGTTCTTC. Translating it yields CASSLRTSINEQFF. Full variable domain (rest looked up from reference TRBV7-9 and TRBJ2-1): DTGVSQNPRHKITKRGQNVTFRCDPISEHNRLYWYRQTLGQGPEFLTYFQNEAQLEKSRLLSDRFSAERPKGSFSTLEIQRTEQGDSAMYLCASSLRTSINEQFFGPGTRLTVL.

The chain couples TRBV11-2 to TRBJ2-7, with 8 bases lining up with TRBD2. The V and J ends lost 4 bases and 4 bases, in that order; junction bases with no gene match: 9. The CDR3 runs to 15 residues. Germline V gene sequence: CDR1 SGHAT, CDR2 FQNNGV. The CDR3 nucleotides read TGTGCCAGCAGCTCCCAGCGGGAGAAAATTTACGAGCAGTACTTC. It is translated as CASSSQREKIYEQYF.

The rearrangement links TRBV5-1 to TRBJ2-7, with 10 bases aligning to TRBD2. Trimming took 3 bases from V and 4 from J; bases not matched to a gene: 13. Germline lookup yields CDR1 SGHRS and CDR2 YFSETQ. The CDR3 is 17 residues long. This CDR3 is CASSSGTSESPGYEQYF. Written as DNA, the CDR3 is TGCGCCAGCAGCTCCGGGACTAGCGAGTCCCCAGGGTACGAGCAGTACTTC.

The CDR3, as DNA: TGTGCCAGCAGAGGAACAGGAAAATCCTACGAGCAGTACTTC. Amino acid sequence: CASRGTGKSYEQYF. This chain uses TRBV27 with TRBJ2-7; maybe TRBD1 (5 bases). Between the trimmed V and J ends, which lost 6 bases and 1 base, there was a span of 13 bases. The CDR3 sequence is 14 residues long. Germline V gives CDR1 MNHEY, CDR2 SMNVEV (reference sequence).

The genes are TRBV11-2 and TRBJ1-2; D possibly corresponds to TRBD1 (5 bases). CDR3 size: 16 residues. Trimming removed 4 bases at V and 1 base at J, with 16 bases between. The V gene's germline CDR1 is SGHAT and CDR2 FQNNGV. The CDR3 sequence is CASSSIRGRFNYGYTF. The CDR3, as DNA: TGTGCCAGCAGCTCCATCCGGGGGAGATTTAACTATGGCTACACCTTC.

A remark on this clone: Because the CDR3's place on the DNA is in doubt, the DNA is left out and the CDR3 is given as listed by TCRdb. The rearrangement joins TRBV7-9 to TRBJ1-2; the table gives TRBD1 as D, unverified against the DNA. Germline lookup yields CDR1 SEHNR and CDR2 FQNEAQ (reference sequence). Including both end residues, the CDR3 is 12 amino acids long. CDR3 sequence reads: CAWAEGAPIDTF.

The chain joins TRBV4-2 to TRBJ2-1, with D possibly being TRBD2 (6 bases). Trimming left V 0 bases short and J 0 bases short, with 12 bases between. This CDR3 contains 17 residues. From germline, CDR1 is LGHNA and CDR2 YNFKEQ. The CDR3: CASSQDQASASYNEQFF. The CDR3 coding sequence is TGTGCCAGCAGCCAAGATCAAGCTAGCGCCTCCTACAATGAGCAGTTCTTC.

The J gene is TRBJ2-1, the V gene TRBV28; a weak D match, TRBD2 (5 bases). The V end was cut by 6 bases, the J end by 7 bases, with 19 bases between. From germline, CDR1 is MDHEN and CDR2 SYDVKM. There are 15 residues in the CDR3. DNA of the CDR3: TGTGCCAGCAGGAAGGGCGGGTCAATGGGGAATGAGCAGTTCTTC. This sequence encodes CASRKGGSMGNEQFF.

The chain employs TRBV10-3 and TRBJ2-3; D is possibly TRBD2 (5 bases). Germline V lookup: CDR1 ENHRY, CDR2 SYGVKD. The CDR3 runs 14 residues. With 3 bases removed from V and 0 bases from J, the gap between germline ends came to 7 bases. This CDR3 is CAISDGESTDTQYF. CDR3 nucleotides: TGTGCCATCAGTGACGGGGAGAGCACAGATACGCAGTATTTT.

The rearrangement links TRBV6-5 to TRBJ2-7, with 7 bases that match TRBD2. V lost 6 bases and J lost 7; bases outside the gene matches: 9. The germline CDR1 and CDR2 sequences are MNHEY and SVGAGI. The CDR3 contains 13 residues. Here the CDR3 reads CASSRDYLSEQYF. CDR3 coding DNA: TGTGCCAGCAGCCGGGACTACCTCTCTGAGCAGTACTTC.

This clone was counted between two and nine times. V and J are TRBV29-1 and TRBJ2-2, with a weak D call TRBD1 (5 bases). The length of the CDR3 is 13 residues. CDR1 and CDR2 (germline): SQVTM, ANQGSEA. Deletions cut 3 bases from V and 6 bases from J, with 11 bases between. The CDR3 reads CSVEGPISGELFF. The CDR3 nucleotides are TGCAGCGTTGAGGGGCCAATTTCCGGGGAGCTGTTTTTT.

The chain is built from TRBV9 and TRBJ2-1, with D possibly TRBD2 on 6 matching bases. With 3 bases removed from V and 0 bases from J, the gap between germline ends came to 13 bases. Germline V gene sequence: CDR1 SGDLS, CDR2 YYNGEE. This CDR3 spans 16 amino acids. CDR3 nucleotides: TGTGCCAGCAGCGCCATTAGCGGCAGCTCCTACAATGAGCAGTTCTTC. This codes for CASSAISGSSYNEQFF.

The chain links TRBV28 to TRBJ1-3, with D unresolved. CDR1 is MDHEN, CDR2 SYDVKM, per germline. The CDR3 runs to 15 residues. Trimming took off 5 bases at V and 2 bases at J, with 13 bases between the two ends. The CDR3 spells CASSPTFKTGNTIYF. CDR3 bases: TGTGCCAGCAGTCCGACATTTAAAACTGGAAACACCATATATTTT.

The chain has TRBV7-9 and TRBJ1-1, with D possibly TRBD1 on 5 matching bases. The length of the CDR3 is 15 residues. The V end was cut by 4 bases, the J end by 0 bases, with 12 bases between. Germline V CDR1 and CDR2: SEHNR, FQNEAQ (reference sequence). CDR3 sequence: CASSYVRGVNTEAFF. DNA of the CDR3: TGTGCCAGCAGCTACGTTCGGGGGGTGAACACTGAAGCTTTCTTT.

This sequence joins TRBV28 and TRBJ2-7, with 8 bases aligning to TRBD1. This CDR3 contains 14 residues. V was pared by 4 bases and J by 3 bases, with 5 bases of the junction left unmatched. From germline, CDR1 is MDHEN and CDR2 SYDVKM. CDR3 region: CASSSWTGSYEQYF. CDR3 bases: TGTGCCAGCAGTTCCTGGACAGGGAGCTACGAGCAGTACTTC.

The genes are TRBV6-5 and TRBJ1-1; tentatively, D is TRBD1 (5 bases). There are 14 residues in the CDR3. Trimming removed 5 bases at V and 1 base at J, with 11 bases between. Looked up from germline, CDR1 is MNHEY and CDR2 is SVGAGI. The CDR3 here is CASSKGFPNTEAFF. In DNA, the CDR3 is TGTGCCAGCAGTAAGGGGTTTCCGAACACTGAAGCTTTCTTT.

The rearrangement joins TRBV28 to TRBJ1-1; perhaps TRBD1 as D (6 bases). The CDR3 runs to 13 residues. CDR1 is MDHEN and CDR2 is SYDVKM in the germline V gene. V lost 7 bases, J lost 11 bases, and 20 bases lay in between. DNA for the CDR3: TGTGCCAGCACTCGGACAGCCCGAAGATCGGCTTTCTTT. It codes for CASTRTARRSAFF.

The gene calls are TRBV9 and TRBJ1-1, with D maybe TRBD1 (5 bases). CDR3 length equals 14 residues. Germline-derived CDR1 and CDR2 are SGDLS and YYNGEE. Trimming pared 9 bases from V and 1 base from J, leaving 16 bases between. Here the CDR3 DNA reads TGTGCCACCAACCCTTTCGGGGGGAACACTGAAGCTTTCTTT. Residues: CATNPFGGNTEAFF.

This clone has just a few counts. V usage is TRBV6-4 and J usage is TRBJ1-4; the match to TRBD1 covers 9 bases. Germline CDR1 and CDR2: MRHNA and SNTAGT. This CDR3 region has 16 residues. V was pared by 4 bases and J by 4 bases, with 7 bases of the junction left unmatched. CDR3: CASSGTGDEGNEKLFF. CDR3 in DNA: TGTGCCAGCAGTGGGACAGGGGATGAAGGTAATGAAAAACTGTTTTTT.

V and J are TRBV6-6 and TRBJ2-1; 9 bases align to TRBD2. J was trimmed by 8 bases and V by 7 bases; bases with no gene match: 12. This CDR3 comprises 15 residues. Germline V gives CDR1 MNHNY, CDR2 SVGAGI (reference sequence). CDR3: CASNQAGTSIYEQFF. The CDR3 bases are TGTGCCAGCAACCAAGCCGGGACTAGCATCTATGAGCAGTTCTTC.

The chain employs TRBV24-1 and TRBJ2-1; D unresolved. This CDR3 is 13 amino acids long. Between the trimmed V and J ends, which lost 4 bases and 4 bases, there was a span of 7 bases. Germline values: CDR1 KGHDR, CDR2 SFDVKD. In DNA, the CDR3 is TGTGCCACCAGTGACCCGGGTTACAATGAGCAGTTCTTC. Translating it yields CATSDPGYNEQFF.

This chain joins TRBV3-1 (or the pseudogene TRBV3-2) and TRBJ2-7; 7 bases fit TRBD2. The CDR3 is 17 residues long. Germline loops: CDR1 LGHDT, CDR2 YNNKEL (reference sequence). The J segment lost 0 bases and the V segment lost 2 bases, leaving 10 bases of the junction unmatched. As DNA, the CDR3 is TGTGCCAGCAGCCAACGGGCTAGCGGTCCCCACTCCTACGAGCAGTACTTC. It encodes CASSQRASGPHSYEQYF.

The chain couples TRBV5-6 to TRBJ2-4, with TRBD1 matching 10 bases. CDR3 length equals 13 residues. Trimming at V came to 0 bases and at J to 14 bases, leaving 5 bases not matched to a gene. CDR1 is SGHDT and CDR2 is YYEEEE in the germline V gene. Here the CDR3 DNA reads TGTGCCAGCAGCTTGGGACAGGGGGCGCAAGAGTACTTC. Encoded protein: CASSLGQGAQEYF.

The sample holds a few counts of this clone. The chain couples TRBV28 to TRBJ2-1; 8 bases map to TRBD2. The length of the CDR3 is 16 residues. Germline trimming cut 4 bases from V and 6 bases from J; bases unmatched to any gene: 11. Germline loops: CDR1 MDHEN, CDR2 SYDVKM. The chain's CDR3 is CASSSPGAGAFNEQFF. The CDR3 coding sequence is TGTGCCAGCAGTTCCCCCGGAGCGGGAGCCTTCAATGAGCAGTTCTTC.